The 17 T cell receptor beta chains reported below all come from one sample, sequenced in a study of PD-L1 blockade in urothelial cancer. TCRdb keeps only in-frame clones here, not all; method: immunoSEQ multiplex PCR. The sample carries 80,000 to 130,000 clones, 91% recorded once. The sample here was PBMCs, taken around atezolizumab (anti-PD-L1) treatment. These receptors all stem from a woman over 75 with urothelial cancer.

This clone was seen just once. The chain is built from TRBV18 and TRBJ2-5, with D unclear. The germline gives CDR1 KGHSH, CDR2 LQKENI. V lost 0 bases and J 2 bases, leaving 13 bases between the germline ends. The CDR3 is 16 residues long. Written as DNA, the CDR3 is TGTGCCAGCTCACCACCGAACCTTGTCCGGCAAGAGACCCAGTACTTC. This encodes CASSPPNLVRQETQYF. Looking up the rest from reference TRBV18 and TRBJ2-5 gives the full variable domain: NAGVMQNPRHLVRRRGQEARLRCSPMKGHSHVYWYRQLPEEGLKFMVYLQKENIIDESGMPKERFSAEFPKEGPSILRIQQVVRGDSAAYFCASSPPNLVRQETQYFGPGTRLLVL.

V is TRBV19 and J is TRBJ1-5; 7 bases map to TRBD1. This CDR3 has 16 residues. V lost 4 bases, J lost 2 bases, and 8 bases stayed unmatched. Germline assignment: CDR1 LNHDA and CDR2 SQIVND (reference sequence). This CDR3 is CASSTQQGRRNQPQHF. The CDR3 DNA sequence: TGTGCCAGTAGTACCCAACAGGGGCGTCGCAATCAGCCCCAGCATTTT.

This chain links TRBV7-6 with TRBJ2-7, with a weak D call TRBD2 (6 bases). V gave up 1 base and J gave up 7 bases, with 14 bases separating them. Looked up from germline, CDR1 is SGHVS and CDR2 is FNYEAQ. The CDR3 is 14 residues long. The CDR3 DNA reads TGTGCCAGCAGCTTAGATAGGGGAGGAGGGGAGCAGTACTTC. Amino acids: CASSLDRGGGEQYF.

CDR3 DNA sequence: TGTGCCAGCAGCTCCACAGGGGGCAGGGGAAAGCAGTACTTC. It yields the protein CASSSTGGRGKQYF. The V gene is TRBV7-6, the J gene TRBJ2-7; 9 nucleotides align to TRBD1. V gave up 4 bases and J gave up 8 bases; unmatched junction bases: 9. In germline, CDR1 is SGHVS, CDR2 FNYEAQ. The CDR3 has 14 amino acids.

This chain uses TRBV7-9 with TRBJ2-2, with D possibly TRBD2 on 6 matching bases. The V end lost 3 bases, the J end lost 5 bases, and 7 bases lay between the germline ends. The CDR3 covers 13 residues. The germline V gene has CDR1 SEHNR and CDR2 FQNEAQ (reference sequence). CDR3 nucleotides: TGTGCCAGCAGCTTCGGAGGGACCGGGGAGCTGTTTTTT. It is translated as CASSFGGTGELFF.

Only a few counts were recorded for this clone. The chain employs TRBV7-8 and TRBJ1-1; 7 bases align to TRBD1. CDR3 size: 18 residues. Trimming at V came to 5 bases and at J to 2 bases, leaving 17 bases not matched to a gene. Germline V CDR1 and CDR2: SGHVS, FQNEAQ. The CDR3 sequence: CASSPRWTGRKINTEAFF. CDR3 sequence (DNA): TGTGCCAGCAGCCCTAGGTGGACAGGCCGCAAAATCAACACTGAAGCTTTCTTT.

The CDR3 loop is CSVAGTGVRIGELFF. The CDR3 DNA reads TGCAGCGTTGCCGGGACAGGGGTTCGCATCGGGGAGCTGTTTTTT. The chain links TRBV29-1 to TRBJ2-2; 10 bases agree with TRBD1. CDR1 and CDR2 (germline): SQVTM, ANQGSEA. J gave up 7 bases and V 4 bases, and 9 bases lay outside the gene matches. CDR3 length: 15 amino acids.

The chain has TRBV7-9 and TRBJ1-2; TRBD1 agrees at 7 bases. This CDR3 is 15 amino acids long. The trim removed 6 bases at V and 4 bases at J, leaving 11 bases unmatched. The germline V gene has CDR1 SEHNR and CDR2 FQNEAQ (reference sequence). CDR3 sequence: CASRSNQGVGYGYTF. The CDR3 coding sequence is TGTGCCAGCAGATCCAATCAGGGGGTGGGCTATGGCTACACCTTC.

The rearrangement uses TRBV2 and TRBJ2-5; TRBD2 matches at 14 bases. V shed 8 bases and J 2 bases; nucleotides not matched to a gene: 4. Per the germline V gene, CDR1 is SNHLY and CDR2 is FYNNEI. The CDR3 spans 15 residues. In DNA, the CDR3 is TGTGCCAGCCGCAGACTAGCGGGAGGGCAAGAGACCCAGTACTTC. This codes for CASRRLAGGQETQYF.

This rearrangement joins TRBV7-3 to TRBJ2-1, with D perhaps matching TRBD1 (6 bases). This CDR3 has 15 residues. V was cut by 4 bases and J by 6 bases, with 16 bases left in between. The germline V gene has CDR1 SGHTA and CDR2 FQGTGA. As DNA, the CDR3 is TGTGCCAGCAGCTCAGCACAGGGAATGTTCAATGAGCAGTTCTTC. Translation: CASSSAQGMFNEQFF.

Comment on this clone: The sample contains more than one DNA sequence encoding this CDR3. This chain joins TRBV27 and TRBJ2-1; tentative D call: TRBD1 (6 bases). Germline-derived CDR1 and CDR2 are MNHEY and SMNVEV (reference sequence). The CDR3 has 11 amino acids. Between the trimmed V and J ends, which lost 11 bases and 6 bases, there was a span of 11 bases. CDR3 residues: CASRGGNEQFF. The CDR3 region has the DNA TGTGCCTCCCGAGGGGGCAATGAGCAGTTCTTC.

The rearrangement uses TRBV28 and TRBJ2-2; TRBD2 agrees at 7 bases. Germline lookup yields CDR1 MDHEN and CDR2 SYDVKM. The CDR3 is made up of 15 amino acids. V was pared by 7 bases and J by 6 bases, with 11 bases of the junction left unmatched. The CDR3 bases are TGTGCCAGCACCTTTGGGGGGAGGGCCTCCGGGGAGCTGTTTTTT. Translation: CASTFGGRASGELFF.

The chain has TRBV5-4 and TRBJ2-7; 7 nucleotides line up with TRBD1. Per germline, CDR1 SGHNT and CDR2 YYREEE (reference sequence). V lost 3 bases and J lost 7; bases outside the gene matches: 10. This CDR3 region has 14 residues. The CDR3 loop is CASSWTGPQGEQYF. The CDR3 nucleotides read TGTGCCAGCAGCTGGACAGGTCCCCAAGGAGAGCAGTACTTC.

The chain uses TRBV30 and TRBJ1-1; a possible D gene is TRBD1 (6 bases). Germline CDR1 GTSNPN, CDR2 SVGIG (reference sequence). The CDR3 is 14 residues long. Trimming cost V 3 bases and J 5 bases, with 16 bases left between them. CDR3 loop: CAWSPGQRRTEAFF. The CDR3 DNA reads as TGTGCCTGGAGCCCGGGACAACGAAGGACTGAAGCTTTCTTT. Looking up the rest from reference TRBV30 and TRBJ1-1 gives the full variable domain: SQTIHQWPATLVQPVGSPLSLECTVEGTSNPNLYWYRQAAGRGLQLLFYSVGIGQISSEVPQNLSASRPQDRQFILSSKKLLLSDSGFYLCAWSPGQRRTEAFFGQGTRLTVV.

The chain combines TRBV9 with TRBJ2-1, with a weak D call TRBD2 (7 bases). The CDR3 contains 16 residues. The V end lost 0 bases, the J end lost 8 bases, and 18 bases lay between the germline ends. Germline V CDR1 and CDR2: SGDLS, YYNGEE. The CDR3 sequence is CASSVDGGGSLDEQFF. In DNA form, the CDR3 reads TGTGCCAGCAGCGTAGACGGGGGCGGGAGCTTGGATGAGCAGTTCTTC.

The rearrangement uses TRBV7-9 and TRBJ1-2, with 8 bases aligning to TRBD1. J lost 7 bases, V lost 2 bases, and 9 bases had no gene match. This CDR3 is 15 amino acids long. The germline CDR1 and CDR2 sequences are SEHNR and FQNEAQ (reference sequence). CDR3 DNA sequence: TGTGCCAGCAGCTTAAGAGAAGACAGGGGCGGTGGCTACACCTTC. It specifies CASSLREDRGGGYTF.

The chain employs TRBV6-6 and TRBJ1-4; 8 nucleotides agree with TRBD1. V was pared by 6 bases and J by 8 bases, with 8 bases of the junction left unmatched. This CDR3 contains 14 residues. Germline V gives CDR1 MNHNY, CDR2 SVGAGI (reference sequence). The CDR3 sequence: CASRQGVLGEKLFF. Written as DNA, the CDR3 is TGTGCCAGCAGACAGGGGGTCTTAGGGGAAAAACTGTTTTTT.